A single sample gave rise to the 5 T cell receptor beta chains below, sequenced in a study of T cells in localized non-small cell lung cancer. The method was immunoSEQ multiplex PCR; TCRdb's version includes in-frame clones alone and lacks a portion of them. The sample has about 52,000 clones, approximately 86% seen once. The source material was PBMCs, sampled before any cancer treatment. The receptors originated from a female donor with stage II lung adenocarcinoma.

This chain joins TRBV19 and TRBJ1-3; possibly TRBD1 for D (5 bases). The CDR3 consists of 19 residues. The germline V and J ends were trimmed by 1 base and 8 bases, with 27 bases remaining between them. Germline V gene lookup returns CDR1 LNHDA and CDR2 SQIVND (reference sequence). The CDR3 coding sequence is TGTGCCAGTAGTATAGCCACTCCAGGCGAAAGGGACGTGGCGGACACCATATATTTT. Protein sequence: CASSIATPGERDVADTIYF. The whole variable domain, remainder taken from reference TRBV19 and TRBJ1-3, is DGGITQSPKYLFRKEGQNVTLSCEQNLNHDAMYWYRQDPGQGLRLIYYSQIVNDFQKGDIAEGYSVSREKKESFPLTVTSAQKNPTAFYLCASSIATPGERDVADTIYFGEGSWLTVV.

This sequence joins TRBV6-6 and TRBJ1-5, with D hard to call. The CDR3 totals 12 residues. Trimming cost V 6 bases and J 2 bases, with 5 bases left between them. Looked up from germline, CDR1 is MNHNY and CDR2 is SVGAGI (reference sequence). This CDR3 is CASRGGNQPQHF. The CDR3 DNA reads TGTGCCAGCAGGGGTGGCAATCAGCCCCAGCATTTT.

There are a few counts of this clone. The chain combines TRBV10-2 with TRBJ2-2; 8 bases fit TRBD1. Germline V gives CDR1 WSHSY, CDR2 SAAADI. The CDR3 runs to 13 residues. V shed 8 bases and J 7 bases; nucleotides not matched to a gene: 6. The CDR3 is CASLDRDDGELFF. For the CDR3, the DNA is TGCGCCAGCCTGGACAGGGACGACGGGGAGCTGTTTTTT.

This chain uses TRBV2 with TRBJ2-7; 8 nucleotides align to TRBD2. Germline V gene data show CDR1 as SNHLY and CDR2 as FYNNEI. V shed 7 bases, J shed 1 base, and the junction held 9 bases outside the gene matches. CDR3 length equals 15 residues. The CDR3 coding sequence is TGTGCCAGCAATAGGGCTAGCGGGCCTTCCTACGAGCAGTACTTC. It encodes CASNRASGPSYEQYF.

The gene calls are TRBV6-1 and TRBJ2-5, with no clear D. This CDR3 has 15 residues. Trimming removed 0 bases at V and 2 bases at J, with 10 bases between. CDR1 and CDR2 (germline): MNHNS, SASEGT. For the CDR3, the DNA is TGTGCCAGCAGTGAAGCGCAAGGACCGCAAGAGACCCAGTACTTC. Residues: CASSEAQGPQETQYF.